This T cell receptor beta chain emerged from a study of glioma-infiltrating T cells after dendritic cell vaccination. Study in general: Glioblastoma patients came from Phase I and II dendritic cell vaccination trials. Autologous tumor lysate-pulsed dendritic cell vaccination was given between the early 2000s and the early 2010s.

TCRB CDR3 was amplified from 2 ug genomic DNA or less. The repertoire was sequenced with immunoSEQ multiplex PCR; TCRdb's copy has only in-frame clones and lacks some. The sample includes more than 95,000 clones, around 81% seen only once; the top ten take approximately 12%. General study points: Estimated pretreatment TIL content predicted outcome after dendritic cell vaccination.

As concerns this clone: What it binds is not known.

Germline loops: CDR1 MNHEY, CDR2 SVGAGI. The CDR3 extends over 15 amino acids. The V end was cut by 4 bases, the J end by 5 bases, with 18 bases between. Sequences were derived from blood, sampled before dendritic cell vaccination. This chain connects TRBV6-5 to TRBJ2-7, with TRBD1 as a possible D gene (6 bases). This receptor was taken from a human donor with glioblastoma. This CDR3 is CASSFLLQGFHEQYF. DNA of the CDR3: TGTGCCAGCAGTTTCTTGTTACAGGGTTTCCACGAGCAGTACTTC.